This T cell receptor (beta chain) was profiled in a study of cytomegalovirus exposure and HLA in healthy donors. As for this clone: What it recognizes is unknown.

Study-wide points: Later analysis found that TCR beta chains associated with HLA were more clonally expanded than other, equally common chains. Fewer N-insertions than the roughly 700-donor mean were reportedly shown by an Asian-associated ancestry cluster in a later analysis.

The V end was cut by 1 base, the J end by 1 base, with 5 bases between. This CDR3 region has 14 residues. Germline-derived CDR1 and CDR2 are KGHSH and LQKENI. A multiplex PCR was run with 60 Vbeta primers and 13 Jbeta primers. TCRdb keeps only in-frame clones here, not all; method: immunoSEQ multiplex PCR. The sample lists 85,000 to 130,000 clones; about 64% were seen once. The chain links TRBV18 to TRBJ2-1; maybe TRBD1 (5 bases). The receptor was isolated from a female donor in good health and CMV-seronegative. Sequenced: PBMCs. The DNA of the CDR3 is TGTGCCAGCTCACCACGACAGTCCTACAATGAGCAGTTCTTC. Amino acids: CASSPRQSYNEQFF.